The 12 T cell receptor beta chains presented below share a single source sample, sequenced in a study of OX40 agonist ivuxolimab in advanced cancers. Data came from immunoSEQ multiplex PCR; TCRdb stores just in-frame clones and leaves some out. The sample has tens of thousands of clones; approximately 80% are singletons. The sample in question was CD4+ or CD8+ T cells sorted from blood, obtained in a trial of the OX40 agonist ivuxolimab. The receptor set was obtained from an adult with an advanced solid tumor such as melanoma, head and neck, liver or kidney cancer.

The chain carries TRBV7-9 and TRBJ2-5; either TRBD1 or TRBD2 may supply D (5 bases each). CDR1 and CDR2 from the germline V gene are SEHNR and FQNEAQ (reference sequence). CDR3 length: 13 amino acids. V lost 6 bases and J lost 5, with 13 bases in between. CDR3 in DNA: TGTGCCAGCAGTCGGGACCCGGGGGAGACCCAGTACTTC. This sequence encodes CASSRDPGETQYF. The full variable domain, its missing parts supplied by reference TRBV7-9 and TRBJ2-5, is DTGVSQNPRHKITKRGQNVTFRCDPISEHNRLYWYRQTLGQGPEFLTYFQNEAQLEKSRLLSDRFSAERPKGSFSTLEIQRTEQGDSAMYLCASSRDPGETQYFGPGTRLLVL.

CDR3: CASSFGGGAAYEQYF. The DNA for the CDR3 is TGCGCCAGCAGCTTCGGCGGGGGGGCAGCCTACGAGCAGTACTTC. The chain links TRBV5-1 to TRBJ2-7, with TRBD2 matching over 9 bases. This CDR3 has 15 residues. The V segment lost 2 bases and the J segment 2 bases; nucleotides outside the gene matches: 5. Germline CDR1 reads SGHRS; CDR2 reads YFSETQ.

The gene calls are TRBV5-4 and TRBJ2-1, with 10 bases aligning to TRBD2. The germline CDR1 and CDR2 sequences are SGHNT and YYREEE (reference sequence). The CDR3 loop spans 17 amino acids. V lost 2 bases and J lost 8; bases outside the gene matches: 13. This CDR3 is CASSFPGLAGAPDEQFF. The DNA of the CDR3 is TGTGCCAGCAGCTTTCCGGGGCTAGCGGGAGCCCCAGATGAGCAGTTCTTC. Complete variable domain (other parts from reference TRBV5-4 and TRBJ2-1): ETGVTQSPTHLIKTRGQQVTLRCSSQSGHNTVSWYQQALGQGPQFIFQYYREEENGRGNFPPRFSGLQFPNYSSELNVNALELDDSALYLCASSFPGLAGAPDEQFFGPGTRLTVL.

The chain joins TRBV11-2 to TRBJ1-1; a weak D match, TRBD1 (6 bases). V lost 10 bases to trimming and J lost 6 bases, with 12 bases between them. CDR1 is SGHAT and CDR2 is FQNNGV in the germline V gene. The CDR3 loop spans 11 amino acids. CDR3 nucleotides: TGTGCCATCCAGGGGTATCCTGAAGCTTTCTTT. It codes for CAIQGYPEAFF.

The V and J genes are TRBV2 and TRBJ2-5, with D unclear. Between the trimmed V and J ends, which lost 2 bases and 2 bases, there was a span of 18 bases. CDR3 length: 17 amino acids. The germline V gene encodes CDR1 SNHLY and CDR2 FYNNEI. CDR3 bases: TGTGCCAGCAGTGAAAGTTCTGGGTTTCAAGGACAAGAGACCCAGTACTTC. Its protein is CASSESSGFQGQETQYF.

J is TRBJ2-3 and V is TRBV4-3, with TRBD2 matching over 11 bases. J was trimmed by 3 bases and V by 2 bases; bases with no gene match: 10. The CDR3 covers 18 residues. Germline CDR1 reads LGHNA; CDR2 reads YSLEER. The CDR3 spells CASSQSSTSGTLTDTQYF. Written as DNA, the CDR3 is TGCGCCAGCAGCCAATCCTCGACTAGCGGGACTTTAACAGATACGCAGTATTTT.

This clone was detected only once. Different DNA sequences within this sample yield the same CDR3. The rearrangement joins TRBV5-4 to TRBJ1-1, with 8 bases lining up with TRBD1. The trim removed 2 bases at V and 5 bases at J, leaving 5 bases unmatched. The germline gives CDR1 SGHNT, CDR2 YYREEE (reference sequence). CDR3 size: 14 residues. CDR3 region: CASSLGQGGTEAFF. The CDR3 coding sequence is TGTGCCAGCAGCTTAGGACAGGGAGGAACTGAAGCTTTCTTT.

The V gene is TRBV5-1, the J gene TRBJ2-3, with D tentatively TRBD2 (5 bases). Germline assignment: CDR1 SGHRS and CDR2 YFSETQ. Trimming removed 0 bases from V and 0 bases from J, with 11 bases in between. The CDR3 totals 16 residues. The CDR3: CASSLGGETSTDTQYF. The CDR3 DNA sequence: TGCGCCAGCAGCTTGGGGGGAGAGACTAGCACAGATACGCAGTATTTT. Full variable domain (remainder filled in from reference TRBV5-1 and TRBJ2-3): KAGVTQTPRYLIKTRGQQVTLSCSPISGHRSVSWYQQTPGQGLQFLFEYFSETQRNKGNFPGRFSGRQFSNSRSEMNVSTLELGDSALYLCASSLGGETSTDTQYFGPGTRLTVL.

The V gene is TRBV28, the J gene TRBJ1-1, with D unresolved. V was cut by 4 bases and J by 1 base, with 16 bases left in between. This CDR3 comprises 16 residues. Germline values: CDR1 MDHEN, CDR2 SYDVKM. In DNA form, the CDR3 reads TGTGCCAGCAGTTCATATGTCTTTGGCCGGAACACTGAAGCTTTCTTT. Its translation is CASSSYVFGRNTEAFF.

The chain joins TRBV7-8 to TRBJ1-3; no reliable D call. The CDR3 covers 12 residues. Germline values: CDR1 SGHVS, CDR2 FQNEAQ. V was shortened by 1 base and J by 10 bases, with 8 bases between the two germline ends. Here the CDR3 DNA reads TGTGCCAGCAGCTTAGAAGGTCCTACCATATATTTT. It specifies CASSLEGPTIYF.

The J gene is TRBJ2-3, the V gene TRBV6-4, with D tentatively TRBD1 (5 bases). The CDR3 totals 14 residues. CDR1 and CDR2 from the germline V gene are MRHNA and SNTAGT. Between the trimmed V and J ends, which lost 5 bases and 1 base, there was a span of 10 bases. The CDR3 protein is CASSKEGGTDTQYF. CDR3 nucleotides: TGTGCCAGCAGTAAGGAAGGGGGCACAGATACGCAGTATTTT.

This clone is a singleton in its sample. CDR3 sequence: CASSLGTGHYGYTF. CDR3 nucleotide sequence: TGTGCCAGCAGTTTGGGAACAGGGCACTATGGCTACACCTTC. This sequence joins TRBV28 and TRBJ1-2, with D perhaps matching TRBD1 (6 bases). This CDR3 is 14 amino acids long. Germline V gene lookup returns CDR1 MDHEN and CDR2 SYDVKM. V shed 3 bases and J shed 3 bases, with 11 bases lying between them.